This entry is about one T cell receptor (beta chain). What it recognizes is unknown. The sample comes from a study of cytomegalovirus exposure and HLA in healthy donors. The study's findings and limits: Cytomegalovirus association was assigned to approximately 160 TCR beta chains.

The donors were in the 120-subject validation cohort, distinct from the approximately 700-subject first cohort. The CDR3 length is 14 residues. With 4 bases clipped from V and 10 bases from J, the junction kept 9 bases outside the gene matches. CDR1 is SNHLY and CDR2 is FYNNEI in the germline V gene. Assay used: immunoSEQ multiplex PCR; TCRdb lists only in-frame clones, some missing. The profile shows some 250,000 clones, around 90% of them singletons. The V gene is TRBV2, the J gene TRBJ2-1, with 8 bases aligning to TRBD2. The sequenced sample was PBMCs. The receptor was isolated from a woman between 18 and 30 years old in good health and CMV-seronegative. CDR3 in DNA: TGTGCCAGCAGTGCCACCCGGGGGGGTGGGGAGCAGTTCTTC. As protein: CASSATRGGGEQFF.